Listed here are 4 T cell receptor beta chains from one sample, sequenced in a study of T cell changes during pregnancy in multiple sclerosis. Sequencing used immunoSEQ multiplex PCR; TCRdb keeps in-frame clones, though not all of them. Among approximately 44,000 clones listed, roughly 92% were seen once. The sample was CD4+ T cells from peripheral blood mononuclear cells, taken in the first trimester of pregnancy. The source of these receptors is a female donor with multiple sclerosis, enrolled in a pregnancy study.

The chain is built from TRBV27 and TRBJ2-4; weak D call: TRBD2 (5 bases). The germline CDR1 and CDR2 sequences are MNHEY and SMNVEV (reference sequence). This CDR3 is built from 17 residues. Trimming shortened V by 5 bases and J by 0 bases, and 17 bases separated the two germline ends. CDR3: CASSIGLAEIAKNIQYF. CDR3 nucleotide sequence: TGTGCCAGCAGTATTGGACTGGCGGAAATAGCCAAAAACATTCAGTACTTC.

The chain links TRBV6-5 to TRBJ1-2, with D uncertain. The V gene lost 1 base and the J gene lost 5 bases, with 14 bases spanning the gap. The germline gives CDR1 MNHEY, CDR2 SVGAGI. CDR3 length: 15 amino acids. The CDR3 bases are TGTGCCAGCAGTTACTTAGCGGAGGCGTGGTATGGCTACACCTTC. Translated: CASSYLAEAWYGYTF.

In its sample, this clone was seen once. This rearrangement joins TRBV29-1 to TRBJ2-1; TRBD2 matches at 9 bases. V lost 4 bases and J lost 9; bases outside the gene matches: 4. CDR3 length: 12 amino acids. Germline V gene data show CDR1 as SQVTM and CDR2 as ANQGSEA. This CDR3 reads CSVGLAGREQFF. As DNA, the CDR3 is TGCAGCGTTGGGCTAGCGGGACGTGAGCAGTTCTTC.

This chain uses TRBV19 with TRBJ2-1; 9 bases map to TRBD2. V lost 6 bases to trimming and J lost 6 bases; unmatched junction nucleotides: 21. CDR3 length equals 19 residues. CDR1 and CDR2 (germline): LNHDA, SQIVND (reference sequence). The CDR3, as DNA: TGTGCCAGTAGCGCGAGGCGTGGGGGACTAGCTTTAAAGGCCAATGAGCAGTTCTTC. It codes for CASSARRGGLALKANEQFF.